The clone carrying this TCR beta chain was detected only a few times. What it binds is unknown. The data stem from a study of beta chain features in type 1 diabetes. Points from the study as a whole: Here, the possible influence of HLA type (on TCRB rearrangement) remained unresolved. Comparison showed that naive, central memory and Treg TCRB repertoires appeared more similar among patients than among healthy donors. Shorter TCRB CDR3s, moderately but significantly so, marked every one of the four CD4+ subsets in Type 1 diabetes patients.

The authors reverse transcribed all of the isolated RNA, so sequencing captured expressed TCRB transcripts. Naive, central memory and regulatory T cell samples produced a mean of approximately 3.5 million reads. Measured with immunoSEQ multiplex PCR; TCRdb has only the in-frame clones, and not every one. The table lists 250,000 or so clones, approximately 14% of them singletons. In total, each donor contributed a single heparinised blood draw that averaged around 110 mL. Specimen: naive CD4+ T cells from blood. The source is a young man with type 1 diabetes.

The CDR3 DNA is TGTGCCAGCAACCCCGGGGGGCGGGGACAAGAGACCCAGTACTTC. Its protein is CASNPGGRGQETQYF. The chain couples TRBV6-6 to TRBJ2-5; D perhaps matches TRBD2 (7 bases). V was shortened by 7 bases and J by 2 bases, with 17 bases between the two germline ends. Germline V lookup: CDR1 MNHNY, CDR2 SVGAGI (reference sequence). This CDR3 region has 15 residues.